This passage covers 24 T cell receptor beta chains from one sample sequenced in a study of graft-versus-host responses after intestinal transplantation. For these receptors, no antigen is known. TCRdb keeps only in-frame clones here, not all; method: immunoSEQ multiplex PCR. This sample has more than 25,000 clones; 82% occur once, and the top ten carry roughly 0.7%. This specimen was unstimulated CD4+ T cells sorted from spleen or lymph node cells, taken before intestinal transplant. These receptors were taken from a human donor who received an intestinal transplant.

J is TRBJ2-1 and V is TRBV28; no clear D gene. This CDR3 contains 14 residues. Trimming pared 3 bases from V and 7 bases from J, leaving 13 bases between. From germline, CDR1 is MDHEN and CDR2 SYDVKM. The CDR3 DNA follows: TGTGCCAGCAGTTTGGGTCCTCCGGTGAATGAGCAGTTCTTC. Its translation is CASSLGPPVNEQFF.

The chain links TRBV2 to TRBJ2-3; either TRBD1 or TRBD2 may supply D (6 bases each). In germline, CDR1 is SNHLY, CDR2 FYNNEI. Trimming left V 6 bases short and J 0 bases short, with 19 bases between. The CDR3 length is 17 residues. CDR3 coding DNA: TGTGCCAGCAGAGGGGGGCCGGGACGAACTAGCACAGATACGCAGTATTTT. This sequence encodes CASRGGPGRTSTDTQYF.

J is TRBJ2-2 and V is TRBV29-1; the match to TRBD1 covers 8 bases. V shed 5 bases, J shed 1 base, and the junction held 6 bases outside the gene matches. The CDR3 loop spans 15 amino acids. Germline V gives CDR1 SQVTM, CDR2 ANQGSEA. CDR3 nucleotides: TGCAGCGTTTATCAGGGGGCGAGGAACACCGGGGAGCTGTTTTTT. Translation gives CSVYQGARNTGELFF.

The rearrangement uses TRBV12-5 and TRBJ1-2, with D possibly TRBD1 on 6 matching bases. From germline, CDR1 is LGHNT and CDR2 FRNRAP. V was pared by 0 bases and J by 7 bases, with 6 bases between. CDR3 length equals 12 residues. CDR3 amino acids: CASGLVGGGYTF. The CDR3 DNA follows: TGTGCTAGTGGTTTGGTAGGGGGTGGCTACACCTTC.

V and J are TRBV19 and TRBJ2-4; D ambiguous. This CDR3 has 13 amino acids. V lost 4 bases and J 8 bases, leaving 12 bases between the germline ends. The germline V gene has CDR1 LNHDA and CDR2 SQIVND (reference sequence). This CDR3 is CASSTTHRDIQYF. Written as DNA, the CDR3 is TGTGCCAGTAGTACCACTCATAGGGACATTCAGTACTTC.

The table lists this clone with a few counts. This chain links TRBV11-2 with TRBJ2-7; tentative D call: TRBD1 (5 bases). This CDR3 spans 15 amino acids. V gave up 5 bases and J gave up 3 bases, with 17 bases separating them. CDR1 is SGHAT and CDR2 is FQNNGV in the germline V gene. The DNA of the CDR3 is TGTGCCAGCAGCCCGAGACGACAGCAGCACTACGAGCAGTACTTC. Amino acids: CASSPRRQQHYEQYF.

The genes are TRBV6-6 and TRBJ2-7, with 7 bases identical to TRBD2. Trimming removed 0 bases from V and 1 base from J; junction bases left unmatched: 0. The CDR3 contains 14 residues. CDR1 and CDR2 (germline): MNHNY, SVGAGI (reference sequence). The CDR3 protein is CASSYSSGSYEQYF. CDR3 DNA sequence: TGTGCCAGCAGTTACTCTAGCGGGTCCTACGAGCAGTACTTC.

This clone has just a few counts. DNA for the CDR3: TGTGCCAGCAGCCCTACTAGCGGGAGGGCCCCTCATTACGAGCAGTACTTC. This gives the protein CASSPTSGRAPHYEQYF. The chain links TRBV5-4 to TRBJ2-7; TRBD2 matches at 13 bases. Germline loops: CDR1 SGHNT, CDR2 YYREEE (reference sequence). The V and J ends lost 4 bases and 4 bases, in that order; junction bases with no gene match: 11. The CDR3 is 17 residues long.

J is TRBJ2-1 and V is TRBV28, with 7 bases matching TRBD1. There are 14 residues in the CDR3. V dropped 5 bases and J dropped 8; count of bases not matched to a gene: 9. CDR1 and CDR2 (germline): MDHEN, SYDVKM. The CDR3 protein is CASSRQGFGDEQFF. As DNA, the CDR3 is TGTGCCAGCAGTAGACAGGGTTTTGGTGATGAGCAGTTCTTC.

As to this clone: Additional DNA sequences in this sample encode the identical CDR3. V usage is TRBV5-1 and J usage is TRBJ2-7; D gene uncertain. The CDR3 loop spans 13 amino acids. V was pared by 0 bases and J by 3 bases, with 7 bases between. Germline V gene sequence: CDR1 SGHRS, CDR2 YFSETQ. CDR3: CASSLASGYEQYF. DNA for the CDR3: TGCGCCAGCAGCTTGGCCTCGGGCTACGAGCAGTACTTC.

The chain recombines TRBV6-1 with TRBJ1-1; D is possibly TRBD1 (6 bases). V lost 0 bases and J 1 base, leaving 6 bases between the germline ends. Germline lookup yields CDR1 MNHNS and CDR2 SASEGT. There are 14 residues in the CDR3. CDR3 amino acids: CASSEAGQNTEAFF. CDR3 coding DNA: TGTGCCAGCAGTGAAGCGGGACAGAACACTGAAGCTTTCTTT.

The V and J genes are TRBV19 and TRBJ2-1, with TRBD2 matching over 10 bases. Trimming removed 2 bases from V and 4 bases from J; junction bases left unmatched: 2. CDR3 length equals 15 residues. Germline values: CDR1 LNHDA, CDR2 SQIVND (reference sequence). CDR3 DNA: TGTGCCAGTAGTATATTTAGCGGGAGGTACAATGAGCAGTTCTTC. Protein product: CASSIFSGRYNEQFF.

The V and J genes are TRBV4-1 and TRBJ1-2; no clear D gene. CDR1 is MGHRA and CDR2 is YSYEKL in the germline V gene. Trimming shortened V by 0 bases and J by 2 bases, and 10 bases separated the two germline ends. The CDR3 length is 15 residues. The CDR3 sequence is CASSQDQPLNYGYTF. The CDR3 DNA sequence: TGCGCCAGCAGCCAAGATCAACCCTTGAACTATGGCTACACCTTC.

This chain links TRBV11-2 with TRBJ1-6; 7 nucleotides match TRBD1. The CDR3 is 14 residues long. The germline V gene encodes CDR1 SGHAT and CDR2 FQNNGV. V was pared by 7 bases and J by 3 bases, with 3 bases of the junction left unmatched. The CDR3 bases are TGTGCCAGCACCCGGGACAGCTATAATTCACCCCTCCACTTT. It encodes CASTRDSYNSPLHF.

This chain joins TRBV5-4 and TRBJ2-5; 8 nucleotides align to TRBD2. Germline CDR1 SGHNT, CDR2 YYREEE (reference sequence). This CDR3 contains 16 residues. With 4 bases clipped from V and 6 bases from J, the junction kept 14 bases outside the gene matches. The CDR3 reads CASSLSFGGAEKTQYF. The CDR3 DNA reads TGTGCCAGCAGCCTCTCATTCGGGGGGGCCGAGAAGACCCAGTACTTC.

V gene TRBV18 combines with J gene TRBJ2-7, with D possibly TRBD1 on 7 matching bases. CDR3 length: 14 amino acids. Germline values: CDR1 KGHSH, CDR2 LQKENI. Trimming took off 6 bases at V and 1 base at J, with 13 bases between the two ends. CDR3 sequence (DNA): TGTGCCAGCTCTCGCGGGACAGATTCCTACGAGCAGTACTTC. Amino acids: CASSRGTDSYEQYF.

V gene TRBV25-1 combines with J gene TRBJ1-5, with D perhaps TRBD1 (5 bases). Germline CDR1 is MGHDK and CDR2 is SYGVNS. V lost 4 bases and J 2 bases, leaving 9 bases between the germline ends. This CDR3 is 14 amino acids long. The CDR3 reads CASSGRGGNQPQHF. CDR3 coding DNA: TGTGCCAGCAGTGGACGAGGGGGCAATCAGCCCCAGCATTTT.

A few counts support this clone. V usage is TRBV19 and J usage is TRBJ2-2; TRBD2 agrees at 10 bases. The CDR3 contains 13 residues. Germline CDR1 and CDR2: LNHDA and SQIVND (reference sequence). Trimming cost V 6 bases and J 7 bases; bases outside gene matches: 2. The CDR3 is CASRAGGGGELFF. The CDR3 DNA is TGTGCCAGTAGAGCGGGAGGGGGCGGGGAGCTGTTTTTT. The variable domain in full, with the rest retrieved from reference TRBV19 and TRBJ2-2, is DGGITQSPKYLFRKEGQNVTLSCEQNLNHDAMYWYRQDPGQGLRLIYYSQIVNDFQKGDIAEGYSVSREKKESFPLTVTSAQKNPTAFYLCASRAGGGGELFFGEGSRLTVL.

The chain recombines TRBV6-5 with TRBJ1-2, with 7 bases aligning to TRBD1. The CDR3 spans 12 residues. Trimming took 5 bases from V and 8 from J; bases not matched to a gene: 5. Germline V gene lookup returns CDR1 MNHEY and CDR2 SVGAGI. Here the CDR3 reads CASSRQGGGYTF. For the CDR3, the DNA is TGTGCCAGCAGTCGACAGGGCGGGGGCTACACCTTC.

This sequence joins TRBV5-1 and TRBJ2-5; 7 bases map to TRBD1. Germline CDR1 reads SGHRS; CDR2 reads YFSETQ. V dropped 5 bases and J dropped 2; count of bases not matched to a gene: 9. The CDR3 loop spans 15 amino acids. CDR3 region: CASRAGTATQETQYF. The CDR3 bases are TGCGCCAGCAGGGCCGGGACAGCAACTCAAGAGACCCAGTACTTC.

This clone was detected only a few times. CDR3 sequence reads: CASSSRLAGGPIGSDTQYF. The CDR3 DNA follows: TGCGCCAGCAGCTCCCGGTTAGCGGGGGGGCCGATTGGGTCAGATACGCAGTATTTT. The chain employs TRBV5-1 and TRBJ2-3; 11 positions agree with TRBD2. V lost 3 bases and J lost 4; bases outside the gene matches: 16. Germline CDR1 is SGHRS and CDR2 is YFSETQ. The CDR3 runs to 19 residues.

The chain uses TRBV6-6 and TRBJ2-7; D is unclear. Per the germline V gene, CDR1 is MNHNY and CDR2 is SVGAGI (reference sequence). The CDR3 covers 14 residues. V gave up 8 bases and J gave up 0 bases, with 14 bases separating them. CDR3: CASPRRQVSYEQYF. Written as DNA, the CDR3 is TGTGCCAGCCCCAGGCGGCAGGTCTCCTACGAGCAGTACTTC.

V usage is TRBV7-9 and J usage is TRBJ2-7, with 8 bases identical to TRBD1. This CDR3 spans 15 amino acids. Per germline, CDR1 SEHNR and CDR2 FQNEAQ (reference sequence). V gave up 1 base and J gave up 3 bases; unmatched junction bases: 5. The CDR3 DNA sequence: TGTGCCAGCAGCTTAGATGGTGACAGGGGCTACGAGCAGTACTTC. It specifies CASSLDGDRGYEQYF.

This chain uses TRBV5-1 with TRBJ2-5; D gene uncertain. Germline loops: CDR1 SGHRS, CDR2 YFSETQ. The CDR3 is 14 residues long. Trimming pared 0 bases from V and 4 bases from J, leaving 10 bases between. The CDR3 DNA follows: TGCGCCAGCAGCTTGGGAGGAGTGAGAGAGACCCAGTACTTC. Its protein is CASSLGGVRETQYF.